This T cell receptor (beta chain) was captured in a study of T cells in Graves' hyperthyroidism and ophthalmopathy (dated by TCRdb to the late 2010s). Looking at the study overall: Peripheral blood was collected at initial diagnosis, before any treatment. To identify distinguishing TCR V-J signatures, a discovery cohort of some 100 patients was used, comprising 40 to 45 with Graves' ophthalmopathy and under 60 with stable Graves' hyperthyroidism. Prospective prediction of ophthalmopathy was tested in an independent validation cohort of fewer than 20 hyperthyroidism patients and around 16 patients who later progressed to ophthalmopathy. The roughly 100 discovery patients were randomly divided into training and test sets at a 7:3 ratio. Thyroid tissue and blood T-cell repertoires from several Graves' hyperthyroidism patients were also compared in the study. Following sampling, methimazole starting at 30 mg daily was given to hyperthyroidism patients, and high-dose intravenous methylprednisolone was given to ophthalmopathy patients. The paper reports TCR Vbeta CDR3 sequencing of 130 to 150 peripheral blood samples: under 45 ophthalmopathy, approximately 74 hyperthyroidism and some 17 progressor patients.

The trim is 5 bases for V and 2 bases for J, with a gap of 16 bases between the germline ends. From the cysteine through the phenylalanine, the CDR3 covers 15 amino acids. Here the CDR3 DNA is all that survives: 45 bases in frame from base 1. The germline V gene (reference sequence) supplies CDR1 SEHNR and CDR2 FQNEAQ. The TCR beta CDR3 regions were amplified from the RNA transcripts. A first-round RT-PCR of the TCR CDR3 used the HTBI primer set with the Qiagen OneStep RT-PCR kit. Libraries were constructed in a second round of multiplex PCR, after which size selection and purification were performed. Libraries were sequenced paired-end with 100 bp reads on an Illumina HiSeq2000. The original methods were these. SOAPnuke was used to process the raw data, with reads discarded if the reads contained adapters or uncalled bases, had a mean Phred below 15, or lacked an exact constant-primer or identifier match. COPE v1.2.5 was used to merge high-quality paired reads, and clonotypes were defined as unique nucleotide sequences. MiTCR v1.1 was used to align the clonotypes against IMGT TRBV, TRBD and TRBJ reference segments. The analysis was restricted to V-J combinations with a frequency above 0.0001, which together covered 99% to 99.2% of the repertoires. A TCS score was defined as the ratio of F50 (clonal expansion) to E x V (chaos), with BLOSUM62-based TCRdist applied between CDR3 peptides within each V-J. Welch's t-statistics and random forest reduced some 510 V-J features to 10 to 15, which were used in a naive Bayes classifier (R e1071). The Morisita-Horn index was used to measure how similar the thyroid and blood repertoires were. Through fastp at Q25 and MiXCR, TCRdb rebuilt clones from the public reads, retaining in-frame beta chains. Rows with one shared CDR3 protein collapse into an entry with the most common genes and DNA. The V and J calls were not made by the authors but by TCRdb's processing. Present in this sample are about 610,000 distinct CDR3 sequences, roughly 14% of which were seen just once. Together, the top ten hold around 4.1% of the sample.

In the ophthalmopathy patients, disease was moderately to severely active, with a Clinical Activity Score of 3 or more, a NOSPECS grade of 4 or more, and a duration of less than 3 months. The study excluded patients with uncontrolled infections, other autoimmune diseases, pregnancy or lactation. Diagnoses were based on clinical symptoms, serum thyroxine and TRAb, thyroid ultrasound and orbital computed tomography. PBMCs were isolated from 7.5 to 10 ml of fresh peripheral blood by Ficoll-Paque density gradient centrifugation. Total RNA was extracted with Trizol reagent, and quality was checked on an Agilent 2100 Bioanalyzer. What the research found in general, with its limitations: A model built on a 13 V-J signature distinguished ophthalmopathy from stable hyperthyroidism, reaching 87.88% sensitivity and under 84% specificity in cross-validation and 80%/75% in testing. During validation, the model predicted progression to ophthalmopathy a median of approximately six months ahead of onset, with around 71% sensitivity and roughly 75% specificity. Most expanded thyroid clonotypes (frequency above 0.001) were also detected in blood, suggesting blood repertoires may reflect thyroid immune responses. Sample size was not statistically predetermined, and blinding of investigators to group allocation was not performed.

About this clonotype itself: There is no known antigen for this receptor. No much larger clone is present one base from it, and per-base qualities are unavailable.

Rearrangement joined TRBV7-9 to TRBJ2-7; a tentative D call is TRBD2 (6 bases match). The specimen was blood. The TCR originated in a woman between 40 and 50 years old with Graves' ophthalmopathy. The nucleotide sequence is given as TGTGCCAGCAGCCCTATTTCGGCGGGGCCCTACGAGCAGTACTTC. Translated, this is CASSPISAGPYEQYF.